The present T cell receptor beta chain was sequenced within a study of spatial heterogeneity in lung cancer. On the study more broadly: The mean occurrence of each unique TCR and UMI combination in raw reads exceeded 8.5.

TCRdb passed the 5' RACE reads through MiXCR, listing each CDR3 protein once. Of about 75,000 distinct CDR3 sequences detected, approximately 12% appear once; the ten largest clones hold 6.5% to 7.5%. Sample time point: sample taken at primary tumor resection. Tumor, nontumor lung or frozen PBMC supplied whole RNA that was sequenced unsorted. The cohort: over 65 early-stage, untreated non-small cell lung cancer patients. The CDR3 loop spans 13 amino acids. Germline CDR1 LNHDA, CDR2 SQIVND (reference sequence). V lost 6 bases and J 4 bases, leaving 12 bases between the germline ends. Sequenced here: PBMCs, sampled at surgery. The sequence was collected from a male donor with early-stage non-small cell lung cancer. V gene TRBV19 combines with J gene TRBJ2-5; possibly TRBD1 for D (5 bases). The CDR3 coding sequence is TGTGCCAGTAGCCCCAGGGTACTAGAGACCCAGTACTTC. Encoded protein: CASSPRVLETQYF. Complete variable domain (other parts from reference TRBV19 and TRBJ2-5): DGGITQSPKYLFRKEGQNVTLSCEQNLNHDAMYWYRQDPGQGLRLIYYSQIVNDFQKGDIAEGYSVSREKKESFPLTVTSAQKNPTAFYLCASSPRVLETQYFGPGTRLLVL.